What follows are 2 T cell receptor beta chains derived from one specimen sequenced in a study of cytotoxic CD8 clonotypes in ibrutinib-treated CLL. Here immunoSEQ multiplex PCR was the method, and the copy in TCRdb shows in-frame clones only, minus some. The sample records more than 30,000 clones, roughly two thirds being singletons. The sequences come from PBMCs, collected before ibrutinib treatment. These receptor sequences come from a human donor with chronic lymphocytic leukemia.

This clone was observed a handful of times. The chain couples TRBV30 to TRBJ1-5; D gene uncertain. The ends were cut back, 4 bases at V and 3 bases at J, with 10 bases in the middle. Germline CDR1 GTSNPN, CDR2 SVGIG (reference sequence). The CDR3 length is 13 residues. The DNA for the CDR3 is TGTGCCTGGACGTTAGACCTCAATCAGCCCCAGCATTTT. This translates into CAWTLDLNQPQHF.

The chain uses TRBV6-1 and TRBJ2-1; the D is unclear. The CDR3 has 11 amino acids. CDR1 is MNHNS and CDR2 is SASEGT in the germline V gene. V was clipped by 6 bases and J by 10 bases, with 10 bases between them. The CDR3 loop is CASSDQLEQFF. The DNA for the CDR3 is TGTGCCAGCAGCGACCAGCTAGAGCAGTTCTTC.